The rows below give T cell receptor beta chains drawn from one sample of a study of blood T cells in healthy people across ages. TCRdb reprocessed the 5' RACE reads via MiXCR and lists one record per CDR3 protein. The sample lists 550,000 to 800,000 distinct CDR3 sequences, over 20% occurring once. The material sequenced was blood. Receptors originate from a man aged 65 to 79 in good health. Each CDR3 is given with its conserved first and last residue. Fields, in order: D gene, clone size, V gene, J gene, CDR3 DNA, CDR3 protein. A D gene is named only where the DNA matches it firmly. Size tells how often a clone was seen (once, few, many) or the class of an expanded clone, and some rows leave it out.

D: TRBD1; size: many; V: TRBV28; J: TRBJ2-5; DNA: TGTGCCTCCAGACAGGGTACTGAGACCCAGTACTTC; CDR3: CASRQGTETQYF
D: .; size: .; V: TRBV12-3/TRBV12-4; J: TRBJ2-2; DNA: TGTGCCAGCAGGACCGGGACATTCACCGGGGAGCTGTTTTTT; CDR3: CASRTGTFTGELFF
D: TRBD2; size: few; V: TRBV6-6; J: TRBJ2-2; DNA: TGTGCCAGCAGTTGGGGGGGGACCGGGGAGCTGTTTTTT; CDR3: CASSWGGTGELFF
D: .; size: few; V: TRBV4-1; J: TRBJ1-2; DNA: TGCGCCAGCAGCCAAGACGGCGTCTATGGCTACACCTTC; CDR3: CASSQDGVYGYTF
D: TRBD1; size: few; V: TRBV11-1; J: TRBJ2-5; DNA: TGTGCCAGCAGCCCCGCAGCGACAGGGGGAGAGACCCAGTACTTC; CDR3: CASSPAATGGETQYF
D: .; size: .; V: TRBV7-9; J: TRBJ2-3; DNA: TGTGCCAGCAGCTTAGTAGTGCCCAGCACAGATACGCAGTATTTT; CDR3: CASSLVVPSTDTQYF
D: TRBD2; size: .; V: TRBV28; J: TRBJ2-1; DNA: TGTGCCAGCAGTTTCGGGGGCGGGACTAGCGGGAGGTGGCACAATGAGCAGTTCTTC; CDR3: CASSFGGGTSGRWHNEQFF
D: TRBD1; size: .; V: TRBV6-1; J: TRBJ2-1; DNA: TGTGCCAGCAGACAGGGGGTGGCCTACAATGAGCAGTTCTTC; CDR3: CASRQGVAYNEQFF
D: TRBD2; size: many; V: TRBV11-2; J: TRBJ2-5; DNA: TGTGCCAGCAGCTTAGATGGGAGGGCGGAGACCCAGTACTTC; CDR3: CASSLDGRAETQYF
D: .; size: .; V: TRBV20-1; J: TRBJ1-2; DNA: TGCAGTGCCATTCTCGGCGACTATGGCTACACCTTC; CDR3: CSAILGDYGYTF
D: TRBD2; size: few; V: TRBV7-2; J: TRBJ2-5; DNA: TGTGCCAGCAGCTTAGGTCTGCTAGCGGGAGTATCGGAGACCCAGTACTTC; CDR3: CASSLGLLAGVSETQYF
D: TRBD2; size: many; V: TRBV28; J: TRBJ2-7; DNA: TGTGCCAGCAACCCGGGAGGCAAAGCCTACGAGCAGTACTTC; CDR3: CASNPGGKAYEQYF
D: .; size: many; V: TRBV28; J: TRBJ2-7; DNA: TGTGCCAGCAGTTTGGAGGGGGCTTACGAGCAGTACTTC; CDR3: CASSLEGAYEQYF
D: .; size: few; V: TRBV19; J: TRBJ1-1; DNA: TGTGCCAGTATCAGCAGGGTGAACACTGAAGCTTTCTTT; CDR3: CASISRVNTEAFF
D: .; size: .; V: TRBV7-2; J: TRBJ2-7; DNA: TGTGCCAGCAGCTTAGTTGCCGGGGGCTTACCCTACGAGCAGTACTTC; CDR3: CASSLVAGGLPYEQYF
D: .; size: .; V: TRBV9; J: TRBJ1-3; DNA: TGTGCCAGCAGCCGGTCAGGGGAGGGGAACACCATATATTTT; CDR3: CASSRSGEGNTIYF
D: .; size: .; V: TRBV5-1; J: TRBJ2-6; DNA: TGCGCCAGCAGCGAGAAGACCTCTGGGGCCAACGTCCTGACTTTC; CDR3: CASSEKTSGANVLTF
D: TRBD2; size: .; V: TRBV2; J: TRBJ2-5; DNA: TGTGCCAGCAGTGGAAGGACTAGCGGGAGAGAGACCCAGTACTTC; CDR3: CASSGRTSGRETQYF
D: .; size: once; V: TRBV29-1; J: TRBJ1-4; DNA: TGCAGCGGAGGTCACCCTGGGGGTGAAAAACTGTTTTTT; CDR3: CSGGHPGGEKLFF
D: .; size: .; V: TRBV14; J: TRBJ2-7; DNA: TGTGCCAGCAGCCAAGCTCTACGCAGCAACGAGCAGTACTTC; CDR3: CASSQALRSNEQYF
D: TRBD2; size: .; V: TRBV3-1; J: TRBJ2-7; DNA: TGTGCCAGCAGCCAAGGCGGTAGCGGGAGGGCCAAGTACGAGCAGTACTTC; CDR3: CASSQGGSGRAKYEQYF
D: .; size: few; V: TRBV12-3/TRBV12-4; J: TRBJ1-4; DNA: TGTGCCAGCAGACCCGGGGGCGTCCATGAAAAACTGTTTTTT; CDR3: CASRPGGVHEKLFF
D: TRBD1; size: few; V: TRBV7-9; J: TRBJ2-1; DNA: TGTGCCAGCAGCTCACAGGGGCGCGAGCAGTTCTTC; CDR3: CASSSQGREQFF
D: TRBD1; size: few; V: TRBV4-3; J: TRBJ1-4; DNA: TGCGCCAGCAGCCAAAGACAGGGGAATAATGAAAAACTGTTTTTT; CDR3: CASSQRQGNNEKLFF